This entry is about one T cell receptor beta chain. Its antigen is unknown. This record comes from a study of shared clonotypes between healthy human individuals. Study-level information: There were three CD4 naive, three CD4 memory, two CD8 naive and one CD8 memory plates per donor.

General study points: Blood was the sole source, and tissue repertoires probably differ.

The assay was run at deep level. TCRdb's copy holds only in-frame clones and misses some; the assay was immunoSEQ multiplex PCR. The sample lists 2 million to 2.5 million clones, approximately 96% occurring once. Specimen: naive CD4+ T cells sorted from blood. Noted subset: CD45RA+ positively selected. The source is a man between 18 and 29 years old in good health.

CDR3 in amino acids: CASSRLAGGYEQYF. DNA of the CDR3: TGTGCCAGCAGTAGACTAGCGGGGGGATACGAGCAGTACTTC. This chain joins TRBV27 and TRBJ2-7; 13 positions agree with TRBD2. With V trimmed by 5 bases and J by 4 bases, 2 bases remained unmatched. The germline CDR1 and CDR2 sequences are MNHEY and SMNVEV (reference sequence). The CDR3 totals 14 residues.